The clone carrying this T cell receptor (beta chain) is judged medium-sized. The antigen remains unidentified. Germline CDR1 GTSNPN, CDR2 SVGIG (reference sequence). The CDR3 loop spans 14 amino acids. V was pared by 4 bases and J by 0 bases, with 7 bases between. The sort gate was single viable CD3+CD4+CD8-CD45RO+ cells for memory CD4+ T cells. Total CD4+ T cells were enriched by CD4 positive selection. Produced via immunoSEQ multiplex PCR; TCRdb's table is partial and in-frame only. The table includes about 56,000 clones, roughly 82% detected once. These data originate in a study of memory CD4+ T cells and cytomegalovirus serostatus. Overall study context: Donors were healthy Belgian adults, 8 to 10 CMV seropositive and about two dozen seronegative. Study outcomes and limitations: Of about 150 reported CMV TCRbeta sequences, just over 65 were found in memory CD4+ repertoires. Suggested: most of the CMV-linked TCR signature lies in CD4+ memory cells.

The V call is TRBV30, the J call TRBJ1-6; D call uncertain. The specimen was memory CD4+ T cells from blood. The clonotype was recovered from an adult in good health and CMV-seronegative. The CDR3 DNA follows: TGTGCCTGGACACCAAGCTCCTATAATTCACCCCTCCACTTT. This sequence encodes CAWTPSSYNSPLHF.